Each of the 30 T cell receptor beta chains below was sequenced from the same sample in a study of CD8+CD57+ T cells in acquired aplastic anemia. Genomic DNA templated the TCR beta VDJ and CDR3 profiling. One entry per CDR3 protein, called by TCRdb with MiXCR from the reads. The repertoire holds fewer than 250,000 distinct CDR3 sequences, with approximately 45% as singletons. Selection for sequencing was limited to patients who had shown CD8+CD57+ cell expansion by flow cytometry. Input material: sorted CD4+, CD8+, or CD8+CD57+ T cells (not recorded which) from PBMCs. These receptors were obtained from a human donor with aplastic anemia.

Worth noting for this clonotype: A read error is possible here, since a much larger clone lies one base away. This chain joins TRBV9 and TRBJ2-1; TRBD1 matches 7 bases. The J call may be in error: the DNA end matches TRBJ2-7 better. This CDR3 region has 15 residues. Germline lookup yields CDR1 SGDLS and CDR2 YYNGEE. Written as DNA, the CDR3 is TGTGCCAGCAGCTCTTCCGAGACAGGGAACAATGAGCAGTACTTC. It encodes CASSSSETGNNEQYF.

This chain links TRBV7-9 with TRBJ2-1, with D unclear. Germline CDR1 and CDR2: SEHNR and FQNEAQ (reference sequence). CDR3 size: 11 residues. Trimming pared 6 bases from V and 12 bases from J, leaving 12 bases between. Here the CDR3 DNA reads TGTGCCAGCAGAAAAATGTCAGCGCAGTTCTTC. It codes for CASRKMSAQFF.

In the case of this clonotype: The junction does not match germline at one end; this may be a read error. This chain links TRBV24-1 with TRBJ2-1; D possibly corresponds to TRBD2 (6 bases). Germline values: CDR1 KGHDR, CDR2 SFDVKD. The CDR3 consists of 17 residues. This CDR3 reads CASSLSNGGEEYNEQFF. The CDR3 nucleotides are TGTGCCAGCAGTTTATCGAACGGGGGAGAGGAGTACAATGAGCAGTTCTTC.

The J gene is TRBJ2-1, the V gene TRBV15, with 12 bases identical to TRBD2. V lost 1 base and J lost 0; bases outside the gene matches: 4. There are 18 residues in the CDR3. Germline V CDR1 and CDR2: LNHNV, YYDKDF (reference sequence). The CDR3 DNA sequence: TGTGCCACCAGCAGAGGACTAGCGGGGGACCGCTCCTACAATGAGCAGTTCTTC. Its translation is CATSRGLAGDRSYNEQFF.

The V and J genes are TRBV19 and TRBJ2-7; TRBD2 might be the D (7 bases). Trimming took 3 bases from V and 2 from J, leaving 11 bases between them. The CDR3 length is 14 residues. Germline V gene lookup returns CDR1 LNHDA and CDR2 SQIVND (reference sequence). The CDR3: CASSIWGGPYEQYF. The CDR3 region has the DNA TGTGCCAGTAGTATTTGGGGGGGGCCCTACGAGCAGTACTTC.

About this clonotype itself: Lacking the conserved final phenylalanine or tryptophan, this CDR3 likely reflects a read error. This chain joins TRBV29-1 and TRBJ2-7, with TRBD2 as a possible D gene (6 bases). Germline lookup yields CDR1 SQVTM and CDR2 ANQGSEA. The V gene lost 3 bases and the J gene lost 3 bases, with 21 bases spanning the gap. The CDR3 sequence is 16 residues long. The CDR3 nucleotides read TGCAGCGTTGAGATTGGGGGGTCAGGAAAAGACTACGAGCAGTACCTC. Translation: CSVEIGGSGKDYEQYL.

The V and J genes are TRBV7-9 and TRBJ2-5; 12 positions match TRBD2. The CDR3 covers 14 residues. The trim removed 5 bases at V and 14 bases at J, leaving 12 bases unmatched. Per the germline V gene, CDR1 is SEHNR and CDR2 is FQNEAQ (reference sequence). The CDR3 reads CASSQGLAGRSVYF. For the CDR3, the DNA is TGTGCCAGCAGCCAAGGACTAGCGGGGCGGAGCGTTTACTTC.

V usage is TRBV2 and J usage is TRBJ2-7; either TRBD1 or TRBD2 may fit D (5 bases each). This CDR3 is built from 13 residues. V lost 7 bases, J lost 1 base, and 11 bases lay in between. CDR1 is SNHLY and CDR2 is FYNNEI in the germline V gene. CDR3 sequence: CASIEGRSYEQYF. CDR3 nucleotides: TGTGCCAGCATAGAGGGACGGTCCTACGAGCAGTACTTC.

This clonotype was counted between two and nine times. The V call is TRBV30, the J call TRBJ2-5; possibly TRBD2 for D (5 bases). This CDR3 region has 12 residues. The germline CDR1 and CDR2 sequences are GTSNPN and SVGIG (reference sequence). The V end lost 1 base, the J end lost 4 bases, and 7 bases lay between the germline ends. CDR3 region: CAWSDGRETQYF. DNA of the CDR3: TGTGCCTGGAGTGATGGGAGAGAGACCCAGTACTTC.

The rearrangement uses TRBV7-9 and TRBJ2-7; TRBD1 matches at 8 bases. The CDR3 spans 14 residues. Germline assignment: CDR1 SEHNR and CDR2 FQNEAQ (reference sequence). J lost 6 bases, V lost 5 bases, and 9 bases had no gene match. The DNA of the CDR3 is TGTGCCAGCAGCCCCCGACAGGGGAGGTTCGAGCAGTACTTC. Encoded protein: CASSPRQGRFEQYF. Complete variable domain (other parts from reference TRBV7-9 and TRBJ2-7): DTGVSQNPRHKITKRGQNVTFRCDPISEHNRLYWYRQTLGQGPEFLTYFQNEAQLEKSRLLSDRFSAERPKGSFSTLEIQRTEQGDSAMYLCASSPRQGRFEQYFGPGTRLTVT.

V usage is TRBV7-8 and J usage is TRBJ2-7, with no clear D. Per germline, CDR1 SGHVS and CDR2 FQNEAQ. CDR3 length: 15 residues. CDR3 amino acids: CASGSGGHNLYEQYF. The DNA for the CDR3 is TGTGCTAGTGGTTCGGGCGGCCACAATCTTTACGAGCAGTACTTC.

The rearrangement uses TRBV4-1 and TRBJ2-1, with D tentatively TRBD1 or TRBD2 (6 bases each). CDR3 length: 17 residues. Trimming left V 4 bases short and J 8 bases short, with 24 bases between. Germline V gene data show CDR1 as MGHRA and CDR2 as YSYEKL. Written as DNA, the CDR3 is TGCGCCAGCAGCCCAGCGGGTGGGTCATCGAGGGGGGATGAGCAGTTCTTC. Amino acids: CASSPAGGSSRGDEQFF.

This clonotype was observed at least ten times. The V call is TRBV10-3, the J call TRBJ1-1; a possible D gene is TRBD1 (5 bases). The CDR3 runs to 13 residues. The ends were cut back, 0 bases at V and 10 bases at J, with 12 bases in the middle. Germline lookup yields CDR1 ENHRY and CDR2 SYGVKD. This chain's CDR3 is CAISESEGTGAFF. The CDR3 DNA sequence: TGTGCCATCAGTGAGTCGGAGGGGACGGGAGCTTTCTTT.

In its sample, this clonotype was seen once. V is TRBV20-1 and J is TRBJ2-7; 10 bases line up with TRBD2. Germline-derived CDR1 and CDR2 are DFQATT and SNEGSKA (reference sequence). CDR3 length equals 13 residues. Losses at the gene ends were 4 bases for V and 2 bases for J; bases not matched to a gene: 2. The DNA for the CDR3 is TGCAGTGCTACGGGACTAGCGACCTACGAGCAGTACTTC. Translated: CSATGLATYEQYF.

As for this clonotype: Germline and junction disagree at one end, which may indicate a read error. The chain recombines TRBV19 with TRBJ1-2, with D maybe TRBD1 (5 bases). The CDR3 spans 8 residues. The V gene's germline CDR1 is LNHDA and CDR2 SQIVND (reference sequence). DNA for the CDR3: TGTGCCACAGGGACGGCCGACTTC. Amino acid sequence: CATGTADF.

The rearrangement links TRBV7-2 to TRBJ2-7; no clear D. Germline lookup yields CDR1 SGHTA and CDR2 FQGNSA. V lost 5 bases and J 1 base, leaving 9 bases between the germline ends. The CDR3 sequence is 13 residues long. The CDR3: CASSRVGSYEQYF. The DNA for the CDR3 is TGTGCCAGCAGCCGGGTGGGTTCCTACGAGCAGTACTTC.

The gene calls are TRBV19 and TRBJ1-1; TRBD1 agrees at 8 bases. V trimming: 2 bases; J trimming: 4 bases; junction bases outside the gene matches: 6. Germline values: CDR1 LNHDA, CDR2 SQIVND (reference sequence). The CDR3 is made up of 15 amino acids. The CDR3 spells CASSILSTGGTEAFF. Written as DNA, the CDR3 is TGTGCCAGTAGTATATTATCTACAGGGGGCACTGAAGCTTTCTTT.

In its sample, this clonotype was seen many times. The chain couples TRBV7-9 to TRBJ2-7; TRBD2 matches 8 bases. V shed 6 bases, J shed 3 bases, and the junction held 7 bases outside the gene matches. Germline CDR1 is SEHNR and CDR2 is FQNEAQ (reference sequence). This CDR3 comprises 14 residues. The CDR3 DNA sequence: TGTGCCAGCAGTTCCGGGACTAGTGGCTACGAGCAGTACTTC. Translating it yields CASSSGTSGYEQYF.

This clonotype came up once. The CDR3 DNA sequence: TGCGCCAGCAGCTGGGGACAGGGCTACACCTTC. This gives the protein CASSWGQGYTF. The V call is TRBV5-1, the J call TRBJ1-2; 7 nucleotides align to TRBD1. Germline trimming cut 3 bases from V and 8 bases from J; bases unmatched to any gene: 1. The CDR3 has 11 residues. Germline V gene sequence: CDR1 SGHRS, CDR2 YFSETQ.

The rearrangement uses TRBV6-5 and TRBJ2-5; D may be TRBD2 (6 bases). The CDR3 runs to 14 residues. The germline CDR1 and CDR2 sequences are MNHEY and SVGAGI. The V end lost 2 bases, the J end lost 4 bases, and 11 bases lay between the germline ends. The CDR3 DNA follows: TGTGCCAGCAGTTACACGGGGGTACGAGAGACCCAGTACTTC. Residues: CASSYTGVRETQYF.

Only a few counts were recorded for this clonotype. The gene calls are TRBV7-8 and TRBJ2-7; TRBD2 aligns across 13 bases. V trimming: 5 bases; J trimming: 5 bases; junction bases outside the gene matches: 12. The germline CDR1 and CDR2 sequences are SGHVS and FQNEAQ. The CDR3 consists of 17 residues. The CDR3 sequence: CASSPQTSGGASNEQYF. The CDR3 coding sequence is TGTGCCAGCAGCCCCCAAACTAGCGGGGGGGCAAGCAACGAGCAGTACTTC. Combining the CDR3 with reference TRBV7-8 and TRBJ2-7 gives the whole variable domain GAGVSQSPRYKVAKRGQDVALRCDPISGHVSLFWYQQALGQGPEFLTYFQNEAQLDKSGLPSDRFFAERPEGSVSTLKIQRTQQEDSAVYLCASSPQTSGGASNEQYFGPGTRLTVT.

This clonotype was recorded at least ten times. Germline and junction disagree at one end, which may indicate a read error. The chain combines TRBV7-7 with TRBJ2-1; maybe TRBD2 (6 bases). The CDR3 contains 15 residues. Germline assignment: CDR1 SSHAT and CDR2 FNYEAQ (reference sequence). The CDR3 nucleotides are TGTGCTAGCAGCCCCGGGGCCCCGGGGGATTATGAGCAGTTCTTC. It is translated as CASSPGAPGDYEQFF.

Concerning this clonotype: At one boundary the junction diverges from the germline segment, which might be a read error. The chain employs TRBV20-1 and TRBJ2-3, with D hard to call. The CDR3 length is 15 residues. Looked up from germline, CDR1 is DFQATT and CDR2 is SNEGSKA (reference sequence). The CDR3 DNA reads TGCAGTTCTAGGGATGAGTTGAGAGGATGGGATACGCAGTATTTT. It yields the protein CSSRDELRGWDTQYF.

On this clonotype itself: At one end the junction does not follow the germline gene, possibly because of a read error. The CDR3 loop reads CASSPGQGNGYAF. CDR3 DNA sequence: TGCGCCAGCAGCCCGGGACAGGGGAATGGCTACGCCTTC. V is TRBV4-1 and J is TRBJ1-2; the match to TRBD1 covers 10 bases. CDR1 and CDR2 (germline): MGHRA, YSYEKL. The CDR3 has 13 residues.

This clonotype was picked up one time. The gene calls are TRBV10-2 and TRBJ1-6; D gene unclear. Germline CDR1 and CDR2: WSHSY and SAAADI. The CDR3 has 12 residues. V was trimmed by 7 bases and J by 8 bases, leaving 9 bases between them. CDR3 sequence: CASTRSDSPLHF. Here the CDR3 DNA reads TGCGCCAGCACCCGGTCGGATTCACCCCTCCACTTT.

The gene calls are TRBV5-1 and TRBJ1-1, with 7 bases aligning to TRBD1. V dropped 4 bases and J dropped 4; count of bases not matched to a gene: 7. CDR1 is SGHRS, CDR2 YFSETQ, per germline. The CDR3 consists of 14 residues. The CDR3: CASSQRGTATEAFF. The CDR3 coding sequence is TGCGCCAGCAGCCAGAGAGGGACAGCCACTGAAGCTTTCTTT.

In its sample, this clonotype was seen a few times. This may arise from a read error, as a much more abundant clone is one base away. The V gene is TRBV10-3, the J gene TRBJ2-7; D call uncertain. This CDR3 is built from 13 residues. Germline V lookup: CDR1 ENHRY, CDR2 SYGVKD. The DNA of the CDR3 is TGTGCCGTCAGTGTTGACCCTTCCTACGAGCAGTACTTC. Translating gives CAVSVDPSYEQYF.

This clonotype has only a few counts. The chain links TRBV6-2 or TRBV6-3 to TRBJ1-4; D remains ambiguous. Trimming stripped 4 bases from V and 6 bases from J, with 12 bases between. In germline, CDR1 is MNHEY, CDR2 SVGEGT. The CDR3 is 14 residues long. The CDR3 DNA sequence: TGTGCCAGCAGTTCCTTTAAGGCTTATGAAAAACTGTTTTTT. Translating gives CASSSFKAYEKLFF.

This clonotype was detected a few times. The rearrangement uses TRBV6-5 and TRBJ2-3, with 8 positions matching TRBD1. Per the germline V gene, CDR1 is MNHEY and CDR2 is SVGAGI. The CDR3 covers 15 residues. V gave up 3 bases and J gave up 2 bases; unmatched junction bases: 4. CDR3 sequence (DNA): TGTGCCAGCAGTTATAGGACAGGGTCCACAGATACGCAGTATTTT. Its protein product is CASSYRTGSTDTQYF.

This clonotype was observed once. V and J are TRBV7-9 and TRBJ2-7; D is tentatively TRBD1 or TRBD2 (5 bases each). The CDR3 is 12 residues long. Germline V gene sequence: CDR1 SEHNR, CDR2 FQNEAQ (reference sequence). The V gene lost 4 bases and the J gene lost 5 bases, with 9 bases spanning the gap. The CDR3, as DNA: TGTGCCAGCAGCTCTTGGGGGAACGAGCAGTACTTC. Amino acids: CASSSWGNEQYF.